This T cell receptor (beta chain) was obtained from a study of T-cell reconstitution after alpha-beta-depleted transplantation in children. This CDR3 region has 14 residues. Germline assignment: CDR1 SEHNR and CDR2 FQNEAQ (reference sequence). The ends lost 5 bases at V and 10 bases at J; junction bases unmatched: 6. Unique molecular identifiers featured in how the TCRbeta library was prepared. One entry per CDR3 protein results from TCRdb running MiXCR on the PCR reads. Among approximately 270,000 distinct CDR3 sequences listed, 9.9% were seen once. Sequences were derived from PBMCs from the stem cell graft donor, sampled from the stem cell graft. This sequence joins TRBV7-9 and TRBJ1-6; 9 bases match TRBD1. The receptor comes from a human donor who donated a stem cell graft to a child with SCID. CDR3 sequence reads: CASSTGQGDSPLHF. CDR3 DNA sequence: TGTGCCAGCAGCACGGGACAGGGCGACTCACCCCTCCACTTT. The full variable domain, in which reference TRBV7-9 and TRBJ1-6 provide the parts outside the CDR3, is DTGVSQNPRHKITKRGQNVTFRCDPISEHNRLYWYRQTLGQGPEFLTYFQNEAQLEKSRLLSDRFSAERPKGSFSTLEIQRTEQGDSAMYLCASSTGQGDSPLHFGNGTRLTVT.